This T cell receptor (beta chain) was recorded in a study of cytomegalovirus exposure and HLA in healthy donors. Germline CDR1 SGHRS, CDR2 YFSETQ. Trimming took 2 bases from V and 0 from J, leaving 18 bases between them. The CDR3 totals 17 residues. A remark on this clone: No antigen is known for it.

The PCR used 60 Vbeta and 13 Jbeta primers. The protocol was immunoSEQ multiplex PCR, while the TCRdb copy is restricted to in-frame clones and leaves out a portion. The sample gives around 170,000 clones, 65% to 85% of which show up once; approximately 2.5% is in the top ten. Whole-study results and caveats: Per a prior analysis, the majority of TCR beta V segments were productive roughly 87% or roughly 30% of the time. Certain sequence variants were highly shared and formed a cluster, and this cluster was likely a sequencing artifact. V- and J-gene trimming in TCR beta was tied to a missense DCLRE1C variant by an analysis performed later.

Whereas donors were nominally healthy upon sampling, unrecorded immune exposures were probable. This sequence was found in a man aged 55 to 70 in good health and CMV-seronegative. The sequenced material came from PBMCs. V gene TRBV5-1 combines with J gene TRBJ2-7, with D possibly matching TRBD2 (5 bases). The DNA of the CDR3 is TGCGCCAGCAGCTTCTCCCTAGCTAGGGCAGCCTCCTACGAGCAGTACTTC. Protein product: CASSFSLARAASYEQYF.